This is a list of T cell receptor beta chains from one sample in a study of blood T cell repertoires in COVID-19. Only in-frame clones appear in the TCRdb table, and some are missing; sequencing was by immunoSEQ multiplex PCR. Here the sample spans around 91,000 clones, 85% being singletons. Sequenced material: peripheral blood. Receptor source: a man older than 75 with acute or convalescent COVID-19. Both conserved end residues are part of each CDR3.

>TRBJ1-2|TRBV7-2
CASSPRTGYGYTF
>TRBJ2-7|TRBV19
CASSIFRQGEQYF
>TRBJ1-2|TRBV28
CASSSTGGVGYTF
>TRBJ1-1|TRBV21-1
CASSKERGTGWDTEAFF
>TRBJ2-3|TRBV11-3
CASSHGLAGGWDTQYF
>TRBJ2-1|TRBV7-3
CASSLTRWIAGGRNEQFF
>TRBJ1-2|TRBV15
CATSIELDYGYTF
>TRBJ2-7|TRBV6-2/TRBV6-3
CASSYSIAGGPYEQYF
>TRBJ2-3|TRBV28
CASSSFGAGGSTDTQYF
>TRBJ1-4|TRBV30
CAWSVGGELFF
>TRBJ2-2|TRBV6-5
CASSYSGRASYGELFF
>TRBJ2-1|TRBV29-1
CSGSGTSGNSYNEQFF
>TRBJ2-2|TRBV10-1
CASTDLNTGELFF
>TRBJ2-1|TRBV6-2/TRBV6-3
CASSDLAGANYNEQFF
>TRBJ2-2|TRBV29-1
CSVEGAVAAGELFF
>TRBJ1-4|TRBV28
CASTWREMEKLFF
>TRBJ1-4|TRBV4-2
CASSQGGGQPNEKLFF
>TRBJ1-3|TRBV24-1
CATSDPSGQGLNTIYF
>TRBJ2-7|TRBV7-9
CASSRGLAGGPVEQYF
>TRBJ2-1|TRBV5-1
CASSLFLGESNEQFF
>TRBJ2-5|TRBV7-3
CASSLGTGQETQYF
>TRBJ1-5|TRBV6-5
CASKQGINQPQHF
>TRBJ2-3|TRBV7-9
CASSSRLADLRYTQYF
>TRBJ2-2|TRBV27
CASSLWQGSSANTGELFF
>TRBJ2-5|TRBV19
CASGGSHETQYF
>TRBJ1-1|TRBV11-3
CASSFSGPQGTEAFF
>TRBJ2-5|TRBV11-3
CASSVNTGIGGETQYF
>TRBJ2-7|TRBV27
CASKIQGGGGFPYEQYF
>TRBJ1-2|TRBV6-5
CASSQGTANGYTF
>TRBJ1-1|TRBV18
CASSLQAWDTEAFF
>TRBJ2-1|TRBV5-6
CASSLRLAGGGSYNEQFF
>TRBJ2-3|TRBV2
CASLLAGVSDTQYF
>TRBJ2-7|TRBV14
CASSQRRGGNFYEQYF